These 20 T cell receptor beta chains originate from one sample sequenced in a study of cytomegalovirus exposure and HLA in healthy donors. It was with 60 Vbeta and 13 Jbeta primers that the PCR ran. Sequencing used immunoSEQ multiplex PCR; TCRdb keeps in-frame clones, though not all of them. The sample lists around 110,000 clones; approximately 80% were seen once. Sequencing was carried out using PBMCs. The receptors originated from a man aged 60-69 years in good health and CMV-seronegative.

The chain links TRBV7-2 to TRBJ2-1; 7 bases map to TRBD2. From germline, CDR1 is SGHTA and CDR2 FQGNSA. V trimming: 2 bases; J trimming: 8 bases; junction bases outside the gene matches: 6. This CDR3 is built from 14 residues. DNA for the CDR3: TGTGCCAGCAGCTTATGGGAGGGGTATGATGAGCAGTTCTTC. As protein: CASSLWEGYDEQFF. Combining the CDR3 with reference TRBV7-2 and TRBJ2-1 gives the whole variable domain GAGVSQSPSNKVTEKGKDVELRCDPISGHTALYWYRQSLGQGLEFLIYFQGNSAPDKSGLPSDRFSAERTGGSVSTLTIQRTQQEDSAVYLCASSLWEGYDEQFFGPGTRLTVL.

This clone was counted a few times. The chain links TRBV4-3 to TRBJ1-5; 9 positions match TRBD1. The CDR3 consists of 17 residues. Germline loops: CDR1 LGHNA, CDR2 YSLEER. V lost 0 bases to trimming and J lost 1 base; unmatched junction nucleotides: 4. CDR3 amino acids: CASSQDIGQGSNQPQHF. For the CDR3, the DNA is TGCGCCAGCAGCCAAGATATCGGACAGGGGAGCAATCAGCCCCAGCATTTT.

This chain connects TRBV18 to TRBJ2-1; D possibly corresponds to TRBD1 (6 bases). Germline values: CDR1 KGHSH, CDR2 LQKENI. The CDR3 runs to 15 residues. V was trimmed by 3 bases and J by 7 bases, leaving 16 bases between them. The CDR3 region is CASSPQGHRGNEQFF. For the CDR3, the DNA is TGTGCCAGCTCACCCCAGGGACACCGAGGGAATGAGCAGTTCTTC.

CDR3 protein: CASSSTGLNSPLHF. In DNA form, the CDR3 reads TGCGCCAGCAGCTCGACAGGGTTGAATTCACCCCTCCACTTT. V usage is TRBV5-1 and J usage is TRBJ1-6; 7 bases map to TRBD1. CDR3 length: 14 amino acids. From germline, CDR1 is SGHRS and CDR2 YFSETQ. V shed 3 bases and J 7 bases; nucleotides not matched to a gene: 4.

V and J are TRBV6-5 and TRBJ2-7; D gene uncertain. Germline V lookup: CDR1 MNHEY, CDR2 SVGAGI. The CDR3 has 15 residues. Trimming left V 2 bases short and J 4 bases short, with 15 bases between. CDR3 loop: CASSYRDGDGYEQYV. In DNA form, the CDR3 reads TGTGCCAGCAGTTACCGCGACGGCGACGGGTACGAGCAGTACGTC.

CDR3 sequence (DNA): TGTGCCAGCCGGGGGGGAAGGGGATCAGATACGCAGTATTTT. Amino acid sequence: CASRGGRGSDTQYF. The chain joins TRBV11-2 to TRBJ2-3, with 8 bases aligning to TRBD2. After removal of 8 bases from V and 4 bases from J, the junction contained 8 bases not matched to a gene. The germline V gene encodes CDR1 SGHAT and CDR2 FQNNGV. The length of the CDR3 is 14 residues. The full variable domain, completed using reference TRBV11-2 and TRBJ2-3, is EAGVAQSPRYKIIEKRQSVAFWCNPISGHATLYWYQQILGQGPKLLIQFQNNGVVDDSQLPKDRFSAERLKGVDSTLKIQPAKLEDSAVYLCASRGGRGSDTQYFGPGTRLTVL.

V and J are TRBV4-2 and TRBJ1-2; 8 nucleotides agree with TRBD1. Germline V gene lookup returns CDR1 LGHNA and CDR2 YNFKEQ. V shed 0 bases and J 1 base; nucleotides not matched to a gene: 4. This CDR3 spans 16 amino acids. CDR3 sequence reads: CASSQDPGQGNYGYTF. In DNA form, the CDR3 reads TGTGCCAGCAGCCAAGATCCTGGACAGGGTAACTATGGCTACACCTTC.

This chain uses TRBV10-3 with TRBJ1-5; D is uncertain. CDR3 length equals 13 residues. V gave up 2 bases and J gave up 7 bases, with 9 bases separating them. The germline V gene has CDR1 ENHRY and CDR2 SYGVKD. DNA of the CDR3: TGTGCCATCAGTGAGCAGATGGGCCAGCCCCAGCATTTT. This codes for CAISEQMGQPQHF.

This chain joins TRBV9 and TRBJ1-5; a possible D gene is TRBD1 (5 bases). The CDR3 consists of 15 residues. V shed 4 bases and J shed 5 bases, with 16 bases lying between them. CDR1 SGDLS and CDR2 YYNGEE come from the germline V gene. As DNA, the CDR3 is TGTGCCAGCAGCATGGAGGGGTCGCCGGATCAGCCCCAGCATTTT. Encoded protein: CASSMEGSPDQPQHF. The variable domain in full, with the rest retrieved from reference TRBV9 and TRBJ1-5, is DSGVTQTPKHLITATGQRVTLRCSPRSGDLSVYWYQQSLDQGLQFLIQYYNGEERAKGNILERFSAQQFPDLHSELNLSSLELGDSALYFCASSMEGSPDQPQHFGDGTRLSIL.

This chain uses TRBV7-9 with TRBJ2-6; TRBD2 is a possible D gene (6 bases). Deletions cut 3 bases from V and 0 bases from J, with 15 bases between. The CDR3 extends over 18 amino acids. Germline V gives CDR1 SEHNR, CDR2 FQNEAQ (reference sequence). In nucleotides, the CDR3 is TGTGCCAGCAGCTTGGAGGGCAGGGCTATCTCTGGGGCCAACGTCCTGACTTTC. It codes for CASSLEGRAISGANVLTF.

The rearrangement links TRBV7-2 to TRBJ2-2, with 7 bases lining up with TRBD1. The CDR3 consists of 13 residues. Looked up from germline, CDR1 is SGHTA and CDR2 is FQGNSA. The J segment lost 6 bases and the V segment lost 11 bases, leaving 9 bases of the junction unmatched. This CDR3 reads CAGVDRAPGELFF. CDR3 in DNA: TGTGCCGGAGTTGACAGGGCCCCCGGGGAGCTGTTTTTT.

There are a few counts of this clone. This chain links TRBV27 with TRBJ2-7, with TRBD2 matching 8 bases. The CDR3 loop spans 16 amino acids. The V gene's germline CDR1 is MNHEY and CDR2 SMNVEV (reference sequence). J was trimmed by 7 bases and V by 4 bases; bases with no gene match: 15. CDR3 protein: CASSYSGIAGMGEQYF. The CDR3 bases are TGTGCCAGCAGTTACTCCGGGATAGCGGGGATGGGGGAGCAGTACTTC.

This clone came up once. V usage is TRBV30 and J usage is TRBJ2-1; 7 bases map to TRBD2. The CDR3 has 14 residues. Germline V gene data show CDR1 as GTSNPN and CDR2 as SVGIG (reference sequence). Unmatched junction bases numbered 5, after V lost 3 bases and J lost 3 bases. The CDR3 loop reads CAWRPSGVYNEQFF. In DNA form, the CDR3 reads TGTGCCTGGAGACCGAGCGGGGTCTACAATGAGCAGTTCTTC.

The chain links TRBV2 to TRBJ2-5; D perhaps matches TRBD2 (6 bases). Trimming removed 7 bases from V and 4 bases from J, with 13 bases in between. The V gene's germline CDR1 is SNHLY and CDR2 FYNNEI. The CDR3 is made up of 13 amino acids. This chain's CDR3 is CASMRDLLETQYF. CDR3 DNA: TGTGCCAGCATGAGGGACTTGCTAGAGACCCAGTACTTC.

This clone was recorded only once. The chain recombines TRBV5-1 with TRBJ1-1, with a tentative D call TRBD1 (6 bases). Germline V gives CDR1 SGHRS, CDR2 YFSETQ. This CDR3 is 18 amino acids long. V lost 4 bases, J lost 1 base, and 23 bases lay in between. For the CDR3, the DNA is TGCGCCAGCAGCCCCTACCGTGACAGGATTGGGACGAACACTGAAGCTTTCTTT. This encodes CASSPYRDRIGTNTEAFF.

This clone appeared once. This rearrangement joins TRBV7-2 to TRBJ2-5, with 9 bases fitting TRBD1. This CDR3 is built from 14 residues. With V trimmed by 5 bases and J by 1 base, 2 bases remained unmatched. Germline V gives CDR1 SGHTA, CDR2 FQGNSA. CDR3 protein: CASSRDRAQETQYF. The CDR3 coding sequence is TGTGCCAGCAGCCGGGACAGGGCCCAAGAGACCCAGTACTTC.

The chain's CDR3 is CASSDEQRGGPNTQYF. DNA of the CDR3: TGTGCCAGCAGCGACGAGCAGCGGGGGGGCCCCAATACGCAGTATTTT. The chain employs TRBV14 and TRBJ2-3; 10 bases are shared with TRBD2. Germline loops: CDR1 SGHDN, CDR2 FVKESK. The junction had 12 bases not matched to a gene; V was cut back by 5 bases and J by 7 bases. The CDR3 loop spans 16 amino acids.

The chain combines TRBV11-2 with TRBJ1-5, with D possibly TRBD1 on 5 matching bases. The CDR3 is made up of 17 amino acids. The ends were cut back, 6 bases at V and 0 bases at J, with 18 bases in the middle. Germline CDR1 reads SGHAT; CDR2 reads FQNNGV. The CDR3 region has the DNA TGTGCCAGCAGTAGTGGGGAACAGGACCATAGCAATCAGCCCCAGCATTTT. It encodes CASSSGEQDHSNQPQHF. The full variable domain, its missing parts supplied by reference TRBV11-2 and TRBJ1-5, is EAGVAQSPRYKIIEKRQSVAFWCNPISGHATLYWYQQILGQGPKLLIQFQNNGVVDDSQLPKDRFSAERLKGVDSTLKIQPAKLEDSAVYLCASSSGEQDHSNQPQHFGDGTRLSIL.

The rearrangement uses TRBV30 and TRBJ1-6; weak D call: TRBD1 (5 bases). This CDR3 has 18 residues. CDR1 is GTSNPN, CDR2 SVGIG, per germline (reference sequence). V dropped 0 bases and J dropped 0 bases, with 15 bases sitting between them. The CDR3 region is CAWSVQAGQISYNSPLHF. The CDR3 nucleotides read TGTGCCTGGAGTGTACAGGCAGGGCAAATCTCCTATAATTCACCCCTCCACTTT.

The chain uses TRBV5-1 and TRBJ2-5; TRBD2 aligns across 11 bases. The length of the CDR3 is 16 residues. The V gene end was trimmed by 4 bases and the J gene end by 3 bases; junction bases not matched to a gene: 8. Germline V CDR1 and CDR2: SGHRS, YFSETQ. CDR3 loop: CASSPAPTSGEETQYF. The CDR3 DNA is TGCGCCAGCAGCCCCGCTCCGACTAGCGGGGAAGAGACCCAGTACTTC.